This TCR beta chain was retrieved from a study of metastatic and nonmetastatic thyroid tumors. About the study: Across peripheral blood and tumor or nodule tissue samples taken from malignant and benign thyroid patients, the repertoires were compared with one another. Study results and caveats: Significantly greater TCR beta diversity was reportedly found in malignant thyroid tumors than in benign nodules (in blood and tumor).

Among the patients, none had received any treatment before thyroid surgery. As to this clone: The antigen is undetermined. Mismatch with germline at one junction end may stem from a read error.

In the study's own analysis: Clinicopathological groups supplied CDR3 differences that were used to build a distant-metastasis classifier for papillary thyroid cancer. MiXCR was used by TCRdb to re-call the PCR reads. It is TCRdb's table, rather than the study itself, that gives the V and J calls and clone size. Among tens of thousands of clones listed, 24% were seen once. Sequenced material: tumor tissue. This TCR was recovered from a male donor with papillary thyroid cancer or a benign thyroid nodule (not recorded which). Some clones in this sample may be carry-over from other donors' samples.

DNA for the CDR3: TGTGCCATCAGTGGACAGGGGGCCTCAGAGGACTTC. Amino acids: CAISGQGASEDF. V gene TRBV10-3 combines with J gene TRBJ1-2; 10 bases agree with TRBD1. The length of the CDR3 is 12 residues. Per germline, CDR1 ENHRY and CDR2 SYGVKD.